Each of the 28 T cell receptor beta chains below was sequenced from the same sample in a study of glioma-infiltrating T cells. Using RNA template, CDR3s of TCR alpha and beta were amplified with iRepertoire arm-PCR. Each CDR3 protein is one row after TCRdb ran MiXCR on the multiplex PCR reads. Of 300,000 to 450,000 distinct CDR3 sequences listed, about two fifths are singletons. The sequenced sample was glioma tissue, nonneoplastic brain tissue, or PBMCs (not recorded which). The receptors were gathered from a human donor with low-grade glioma or glioblastoma, undergoing nonglioma brain surgery, or in good health (not recorded which).

The rearrangement links TRBV7-2 to TRBJ2-1; 8 bases fit TRBD2. CDR1 is SGHTA, CDR2 FQGNSA, per germline. Unmatched junction bases numbered 8, after V lost 8 bases and J lost 5 bases. This CDR3 is 14 amino acids long. In DNA, the CDR3 is TGTGCCAGCGGAGGGGCGGGAGGTGACAATGAGCAGTTCTTC. Translated: CASGGAGGDNEQFF. Drawing the rest from reference TRBV7-2 and TRBJ2-1, the complete variable domain is GAGVSQSPSNKVTEKGKDVELRCDPISGHTALYWYRQSLGQGLEFLIYFQGNSAPDKSGLPSDRFSAERTGGSVSTLTIQRTQQEDSAVYLCASGGAGGDNEQFFGPGTRLTVL.

Regarding this clonotype: A much larger clone sits a single nucleotide away, making a read error possible. The CDR3 sequence: CSAGVDGGVSYNEQFF. The CDR3 region has the DNA TGCAGTGCTGGAGTAGATGGGGGCGTATCCTACAATGAGCAGTTCTTC. This sequence joins TRBV20-1 and TRBJ2-1; possibly TRBD1 for D (6 bases). Germline V gene lookup returns CDR1 DFQATT and CDR2 SNEGSKA (reference sequence). This CDR3 contains 16 residues. V was cut by 5 bases and J by 1 base, with 18 bases left in between.

The chain links TRBV15 to TRBJ2-7; D uncertain. CDR1 and CDR2 from the germline V gene are LNHNV and YYDKDF (reference sequence). Deletions cut 1 base from V and 9 bases from J, with 19 bases between. The CDR3 consists of 15 residues. The CDR3 reads CATSRVRLHSSWQYF. The DNA for the CDR3 is TGTGCCACCAGCAGAGTGAGACTGCACTCCTCCTGGCAGTACTTC.

This clonotype was seen once. It may be a read error: a sequence one base away is much more abundant. The chain recombines TRBV6-2 or TRBV6-3 with TRBJ2-1; the D is unclear. Germline V gene lookup returns CDR1 MNHEY and CDR2 SVGEGT. The CDR3 consists of 12 residues. This chain's CDR3 is CASSYGRNERFF. Here the CDR3 DNA reads TGTGCCAGCAGTTACGGAAGGAATGAGCGGTTCTTC.

This clonotype was detected many times. The chain uses TRBV27 and TRBJ2-1; D gene uncertain. This CDR3 has 15 residues. The V gene lost 6 bases and the J gene lost 0 bases, with 12 bases spanning the gap. Germline V CDR1 and CDR2: MNHEY, SMNVEV (reference sequence). The CDR3 nucleotides read TGTGCCAGCAGCCCTGACGTACACTCCTACAATGAGCAGTTCTTC. Amino acid sequence: CASSPDVHSYNEQFF.

This clonotype occurred a few times. This chain uses TRBV7-2 with TRBJ2-7, with 9 bases matching TRBD1. Trimming removed 1 base from V and 0 bases from J; junction bases left unmatched: 1. Germline loops: CDR1 SGHTA, CDR2 FQGNSA. There are 15 residues in the CDR3. The CDR3 reads CASSLVTGGSYEQYF. CDR3 bases: TGTGCCAGCAGCTTAGTGACAGGGGGCTCCTACGAGCAGTACTTC.

This clonotype occurred once. Being one base from a much bigger clone, this may be a read error. This chain joins TRBV6-2 or TRBV6-3 and TRBJ2-3; 13 bases map to TRBD2. This CDR3 has 14 amino acids. CDR1 is MNHEY, CDR2 SVGEGT, per germline. The CDR3: CSSRVLAGGDTQYF. The CDR3 coding sequence is TGTTCCAGCAGGGTACTAGCGGGAGGGGATACGCAGTATTTT.

The rearrangement uses TRBV27 and TRBJ2-1; TRBD1 agrees at 10 bases. The CDR3 sequence is 15 residues long. The V gene end was trimmed by 4 bases and the J gene end by 4 bases; junction bases not matched to a gene: 4. CDR1 and CDR2 (germline): MNHEY, SMNVEV (reference sequence). The CDR3 loop reads CASSSPGQGYNEQFF. The CDR3 region has the DNA TGTGCCAGCAGTTCCCCGGGACAGGGGTACAATGAGCAGTTCTTC.

There are a few counts of this clonotype. This rearrangement joins TRBV28 to TRBJ1-2; D ambiguous. Germline loops: CDR1 MDHEN, CDR2 SYDVKM. The CDR3 totals 14 residues. Trimming removed 6 bases from V and 2 bases from J, with 13 bases in between. The CDR3 reads CASRTFSENYGYTF. DNA of the CDR3: TGTGCCAGCAGAACCTTTTCTGAGAACTATGGCTACACCTTC.

The CDR3 region is CASSYRQSLADLYNEQFF. The CDR3 DNA reads TGTGCCAGCAGTTACCGACAATCCCTAGCGGACCTCTACAATGAGCAGTTCTTC. The chain combines TRBV12-3 or TRBV12-4 with TRBJ2-1; 7 positions agree with TRBD2. The CDR3 is made up of 18 amino acids. J gave up 3 bases and V 4 bases, and 15 bases lay outside the gene matches.

The gene calls are TRBV28 and TRBJ2-2; 7 positions match TRBD2. Germline V CDR1 and CDR2: MDHEN, SYDVKM. The CDR3 runs 13 residues. Germline trimming cut 6 bases from V and 5 bases from J; bases unmatched to any gene: 3. The CDR3 reads CASRISGTGELFF. The CDR3, as DNA: TGTGCCAGCAGAATTAGCGGGACCGGGGAGCTGTTTTTT.

This clonotype has just a few counts. The gene calls are TRBV4-1 and TRBJ1-2, with 10 bases matching TRBD1. Unmatched junction bases numbered 3, after V lost 2 bases and J lost 3 bases. Germline CDR1 is MGHRA and CDR2 is YSYEKL. This CDR3 spans 15 amino acids. The CDR3 loop is CASSQPGQGDYGYTF. As DNA, the CDR3 is TGCGCCAGCAGCCAACCCGGACAGGGGGACTATGGCTACACCTTC.

The chain combines TRBV7-2 with TRBJ2-7; TRBD2 matches 11 bases. Germline CDR1 and CDR2: SGHTA and FQGNSA. V lost 1 base, J lost 3 bases, and 8 bases stayed unmatched. This CDR3 contains 17 residues. The CDR3 DNA sequence: TGTGCCAGCAGCTTAGATCTAGCGGGAGGAGGGTACTACGAGCAGTACTTC. Protein sequence: CASSLDLAGGGYYEQYF. The full variable domain, completed using reference TRBV7-2 and TRBJ2-7, is GAGVSQSPSNKVTEKGKDVELRCDPISGHTALYWYRQSLGQGLEFLIYFQGNSAPDKSGLPSDRFSAERTGGSVSTLTIQRTQQEDSAVYLCASSLDLAGGGYYEQYFGPGTRLTVT.

This clonotype has a count of ten or more. The chain links TRBV27 to TRBJ1-2; D not resolved. Germline-derived CDR1 and CDR2 are MNHEY and SMNVEV (reference sequence). Trimming removed 7 bases at V and 1 base at J, with 19 bases between. CDR3 size: 16 residues. CDR3 loop: CASTSYPGRHNYGYTF. CDR3 bases: TGTGCCAGCACCTCCTACCCGGGGAGGCATAACTATGGCTACACCTTC.

This clonotype was detected only a few times. V is TRBV12-3 or TRBV12-4 and J is TRBJ2-7; D remains unclear. This CDR3 comprises 12 residues. V lost 3 bases to trimming and J lost 3 bases, with 6 bases between them. Written as DNA, the CDR3 is TGTGCCAGCAGTTTTGATGTCTACGAGCAGTACTTC. This translates into CASSFDVYEQYF.

This clonotype was detected many times. The chain is built from TRBV6-2 or TRBV6-3 and TRBJ2-6, with D unresolved. CDR3 length: 17 residues. Germline CDR1 MNHEY, CDR2 SVGEGT. Trimming cost V 0 bases and J 1 base, with 10 bases left between them. CDR3 protein: CASSYSRRMSGANVLTF. In nucleotides, the CDR3 is TGTGCCAGCAGTTACTCGAGACGGATGTCTGGGGCCAACGTCCTGACTTTC.

The rearrangement joins TRBV7-2 to TRBJ1-1; 7 bases agree with TRBD1. The junction had 7 bases not matched to a gene; V was cut back by 5 bases and J by 4 bases. The CDR3 is 14 amino acids. Germline values: CDR1 SGHTA, CDR2 FQGNSA. The CDR3 DNA follows: TGTGCCAGCAGCCCACCGACAGGGTCCACTGAAGCTTTCTTT. Its protein is CASSPPTGSTEAFF. Using reference TRBV7-2 and TRBJ1-1 for the parts outside the CDR3, the full variable domain is GAGVSQSPSNKVTEKGKDVELRCDPISGHTALYWYRQSLGQGLEFLIYFQGNSAPDKSGLPSDRFSAERTGGSVSTLTIQRTQQEDSAVYLCASSPPTGSTEAFFGQGTRLTVV.

J is TRBJ2-3 and V is TRBV7-9; TRBD1 might be the D (5 bases). Germline V gene data show CDR1 as SEHNR and CDR2 as FQNEAQ (reference sequence). V lost 5 bases and J lost 6, with 12 bases in between. The CDR3 sequence is 13 residues long. CDR3 nucleotides: TGTGCCAGCAGCCGCGACAGCTGGGATACGCAGTATTTT. Encoded protein: CASSRDSWDTQYF.

This clonotype was picked up a small number of times. CDR3 loop: CSARVEALDEQYF. CDR3 coding DNA: TGCAGTGCTAGAGTGGAAGCTCTGGACGAGCAGTACTTC. The V gene is TRBV20-1, the J gene TRBJ2-7; no definite D call. CDR3 length equals 13 residues. Germline loops: CDR1 DFQATT, CDR2 SNEGSKA (reference sequence). V was shortened by 1 base and J by 5 bases, with 12 bases between the two germline ends.

CDR3 sequence (DNA): TGCAGCGTCGGGACTAGCGGGAGTGGGGGAGATACGCAGCATTTT. Amino acid sequence: CSVGTSGSGGDTQHF. This chain joins TRBV29-1 and TRBJ2-3, with TRBD1 as a possible D gene (5 bases). The J call may be incorrect, as the DNA end agrees better with TRBJ1-5. The CDR3 runs 15 residues. Germline V gene data show CDR1 as SQVTM and CDR2 as ANQGSEA.

With respect to this clonotype: Since a much larger clone is just one base distant, this may be a read error. The conserved phenylalanine or tryptophan normally closing the CDR3 is absent here, so this likely arose from a read error. The chain recombines TRBV28 with TRBJ2-7, with D uncertain. Trimming shortened V by 4 bases and J by 3 bases, and 10 bases separated the two germline ends. Per the germline V gene, CDR1 is MDHEN and CDR2 is SYDVKM. The CDR3 consists of 13 residues. The CDR3 spells CASSYGFRYEQYI. CDR3 nucleotides: TGTGCCAGCAGTTATGGCTTCCGCTACGAGCAGTACATC.

V is TRBV11-1 and J is TRBJ1-2, with 7 bases aligning to TRBD1. Germline lookup yields CDR1 SGHAT and CDR2 FQDESV (reference sequence). The J segment lost 4 bases and the V segment lost 5 bases, leaving 7 bases of the junction unmatched. The CDR3 covers 14 residues. The CDR3 coding sequence is TGTGCCAGCAGCCCCCGGACAGGTTTCTATGGCTACACCTTC. Protein sequence: CASSPRTGFYGYTF.

The V and J genes are TRBV14 and TRBJ1-3, with D hard to call. Germline V gives CDR1 SGHDN, CDR2 FVKESK. This CDR3 comprises 11 residues. The V end lost 4 bases, the J end lost 11 bases, and 9 bases lay between the germline ends. CDR3 coding DNA: TGTGCCAGCAGCCCCGGATATGCCATATATTTT. This codes for CASSPGYAIYF.

Ten or more counts support this clonotype. The chain employs TRBV20-1 and TRBJ2-7; D tentatively fits TRBD1 or TRBD2 (6 bases each). The CDR3 runs to 13 residues. V was cut by 5 bases and J by 6 bases, with 17 bases left in between. Looked up from germline, CDR1 is DFQATT and CDR2 is SNEGSKA (reference sequence). The CDR3 loop is CSARGRVHGEQYF. CDR3 nucleotides: TGCAGTGCTCGGGGGCGGGTCCATGGCGAGCAGTACTTC.

This clonotype was counted between two and nine times. The rearrangement uses TRBV4-3 and TRBJ1-2; D remains unclear. Germline V lookup: CDR1 LGHNA, CDR2 YSLEER. The CDR3 totals 15 residues. Deletions cut 1 base from V and 0 bases from J, with 9 bases between. The CDR3 loop is CASSQGVRTNYGYTF. DNA for the CDR3: TGCGCCAGCAGCCAAGGAGTCAGGACTAACTATGGCTACACCTTC.

This clonotype was seen a single time. Its ends do not fully match the called genes, so a read error is possible. The chain uses TRBV7-9 and TRBJ2-3, with unresolved D. Germline-derived CDR1 and CDR2 are SEHNR and FQNEAQ (reference sequence). This CDR3 contains 14 residues. The CDR3 spells CASSLGGPADTKYF. The DNA of the CDR3 is TGTGCCAGCAGCTTGGGCGGACCGGCAGATACGAAGTATTTT.

The chain combines TRBV27 with TRBJ2-6; D is unresolved. The CDR3 is 15 residues long. With 5 bases removed from V and 6 bases from J, the gap between germline ends came to 14 bases. The germline V gene has CDR1 MNHEY and CDR2 SMNVEV (reference sequence). CDR3 DNA: TGTGCCAGCAGTCCAACCCCAGTTGTGGCCAACGTCCTGACTTTC. This codes for CASSPTPVVANVLTF.

This clonotype appeared a few times. V gene TRBV6-1 combines with J gene TRBJ2-5; 11 bases match TRBD2. Germline V gene sequence: CDR1 MNHNS, CDR2 SASEGT. The CDR3 spans 17 residues. V shed 5 bases, J shed 1 base, and the junction held 9 bases outside the gene matches. The CDR3 here is CASSFPLAGGFQETQYF. The CDR3 bases are TGTGCCAGCAGTTTCCCCTTAGCGGGAGGGTTCCAAGAGACCCAGTACTTC.